The clone carrying this TCR beta chain was counted only a few times. In the source study's methods: Reference gene primer amplification in the assay estimated nucleated cell counts. Generated by immunoSEQ multiplex PCR, the TCRdb table keeps only in-frame clones and is missing some. Clonal size and the V and J genes are those of that table, whereas D and trimming came from the DNA. The repertoire holds 150,000 to 200,000 clones, with approximately 90% as singletons. The data were obtained in a study of blood T cell repertoires in COVID-19. Study-level background: The United States, Italy and Spain provided the acute and convalescent COVID-19 samples. In each case, the material was cDNA or gDNA derived from T cells, B-cell-depleted T cells, or PBMCs.

The CDR3 length is 14 residues. V dropped 5 bases and J dropped 5; count of bases not matched to a gene: 10. Germline V gives CDR1 SQVTM, CDR2 ANQGSEA. This chain links TRBV29-1 with TRBJ2-5; 8 nucleotides align to TRBD1. Sequenced material: peripheral blood. The TCR sequence derives from a man aged 45-60 years who had recovered from COVID-19. This chain's CDR3 is CSVNTGTGYETQYF. Here the CDR3 DNA reads TGCAGCGTTAATACCGGGACAGGATACGAGACCCAGTACTTC.